This entry lists 25 T cell receptor beta chains sequenced from one sample in a study of cytomegalovirus exposure and HLA in healthy donors. The PCR contained 60 Vbeta and 13 Jbeta primers. Data came from immunoSEQ multiplex PCR; TCRdb stores just in-frame clones and leaves some out. The sample lists over 90,000 clones; approximately 79% were seen once. The specimen was PBMCs. The receptors stem from a man aged 45-60 years in good health and CMV-seropositive.

This chain joins TRBV19 and TRBJ2-1; 13 bases line up with TRBD2. The CDR3 is made up of 14 amino acids. The V segment lost 7 bases and the J segment 8 bases; nucleotides outside the gene matches: 5. CDR1 and CDR2 from the germline V gene are LNHDA and SQIVND (reference sequence). CDR3 nucleotide sequence: TGTGCCAGTACGGGACTAGCGGGAAAGTATGAGCAGTTCTTC. This gives the protein CASTGLAGKYEQFF.

The rearrangement links TRBV6-1 to TRBJ2-4; 10 bases are shared with TRBD2. V gave up 3 bases and J gave up 7 bases; unmatched junction bases: 15. The CDR3 is made up of 18 amino acids. Germline assignment: CDR1 MNHNS and CDR2 SASEGT. CDR3 residues: CASSDAGLAGGIGNIQYF. Written as DNA, the CDR3 is TGTGCCAGCAGTGACGCCGGCTTAGCGGGAGGAATAGGGAACATTCAGTACTTC.

This clone appeared a few times. The chain is built from TRBV30 and TRBJ2-3; no clear D gene. V was clipped by 3 bases and J by 4 bases, with 11 bases between them. This CDR3 region has 13 residues. CDR1 is GTSNPN and CDR2 is SVGIG in the germline V gene (reference sequence). The CDR3 spells CAWRNGGADTQYF. In nucleotides, the CDR3 is TGTGCCTGGAGAAATGGCGGAGCAGATACGCAGTATTTT. Filled out from reference TRBV30 and TRBJ2-3, the complete variable domain reads SQTIHQWPATLVQPVGSPLSLECTVEGTSNPNLYWYRQAAGRGLQLLFYSVGIGQISSEVPQNLSASRPQDRQFILSSKKLLLSDSGFYLCAWRNGGADTQYFGPGTRLTVL.

The chain uses TRBV28 and TRBJ1-1; D is possibly TRBD1 (6 bases). Germline V gene sequence: CDR1 MDHEN, CDR2 SYDVKM. There are 13 residues in the CDR3. Between the trimmed V and J ends, which lost 3 bases and 5 bases, there was a span of 10 bases. This chain's CDR3 is CASSLPGTTEAFF. For the CDR3, the DNA is TGTGCCAGCAGTTTGCCGGGGACAACTGAAGCTTTCTTT.

The J gene is TRBJ2-2, the V gene TRBV4-3; 8 bases are a match to TRBD2. This CDR3 has 16 amino acids. Germline V gives CDR1 LGHNA, CDR2 YSLEER. V trimming: 1 base; J trimming: 7 bases; junction bases outside the gene matches: 8. CDR3 protein: CASSQGGAGVGGELFF. CDR3 DNA sequence: TGCGCCAGCAGCCAAGGCGGAGCGGGAGTCGGCGGGGAGCTGTTTTTT.

The chain uses TRBV10-2 and TRBJ2-7, with no clear D. Germline V lookup: CDR1 WSHSY, CDR2 SAAADI. CDR3 length: 12 amino acids. V was clipped by 4 bases and J by 0 bases, with 4 bases between them. CDR3 residues: CASSALSYEQYF. The CDR3 nucleotides are TGCGCCAGCAGTGCCCTCTCCTACGAGCAGTACTTC.

This clone occurred a few times. This chain connects TRBV27 to TRBJ2-2; the match to TRBD2 covers 8 bases. Germline assignment: CDR1 MNHEY and CDR2 SMNVEV (reference sequence). The V gene end was trimmed by 7 bases and the J gene end by 13 bases; junction bases not matched to a gene: 8. This CDR3 has 12 residues. CDR3 DNA: TGTGCCAGCATCGATTTAGCGGGATTGCTGTTTTTT. This encodes CASIDLAGLLFF.

This clone showed up just a few times. V gene TRBV4-3 combines with J gene TRBJ2-1; 8 nucleotides agree with TRBD2. V gave up 1 base and J gave up 1 base; unmatched junction bases: 3. The CDR3 sequence is 16 residues long. Germline CDR1 reads LGHNA; CDR2 reads YSLEER. For the CDR3, the DNA is TGCGCCAGCAGCCAAGTCGGGGGGGTATCCTACAATGAGCAGTTCTTC. Residues: CASSQVGGVSYNEQFF.

This chain joins TRBV30 and TRBJ2-1; no reliable D call. This CDR3 has 13 amino acids. Germline V gene lookup returns CDR1 GTSNPN and CDR2 SVGIG (reference sequence). The CDR3 coding sequence is TGTGCTTCTGACTCCAGCTCCTACAATGAGCAGTTCTTC. As protein: CASDSSSYNEQFF.

The genes are TRBV21-1 and TRBJ2-3; the table calls TRBD1, which could not be checked here. TRBV21-1 constitutes a pseudogene. This CDR3 has 17 residues. The CDR3 DNA is TGTGCCAGCAGCGCCCACCCCGGGACAATCAGCACAGATACGCAGTATTTT. Protein product: CASSAHPGTISTDTQYF.

The CDR3 is CASSSITRDTQYF. The DNA for the CDR3 is TGTGCCAGCAGCTCCATAACCAGGGATACGCAGTATTTT. The V call is TRBV7-9, the J call TRBJ2-3, with no clear D. Germline-derived CDR1 and CDR2 are SEHNR and FQNEAQ (reference sequence). The CDR3 is made up of 13 amino acids. V was shortened by 4 bases and J by 6 bases, with 11 bases between the two germline ends. Supplemented by reference TRBV7-9 and TRBJ2-3, the full variable domain reads DTGVSQNPRHKITKRGQNVTFRCDPISEHNRLYWYRQTLGQGPEFLTYFQNEAQLEKSRLLSDRFSAERPKGSFSTLEIQRTEQGDSAMYLCASSSITRDTQYFGPGTRLTVL.

This sequence joins TRBV5-1 and TRBJ2-1; TRBD2 matches at 11 bases. The CDR3 sequence is 17 residues long. The trim removed 4 bases at V and 3 bases at J, leaving 9 bases unmatched. Germline V CDR1 and CDR2: SGHRS, YFSETQ. CDR3 in DNA: TGCGCCAGCAGCGTGGGTAGTAGCGGGAGGGTCTACAATGAGCAGTTCTTC. Translating it yields CASSVGSSGRVYNEQFF.

The chain uses TRBV29-1 and TRBJ2-5; 8 bases line up with TRBD1. CDR1 and CDR2 (germline): SQVTM, ANQGSEA. The CDR3 is 13 residues long. Trimming at V came to 8 bases and at J to 1 base, leaving 6 bases not matched to a gene. CDR3 in amino acids: CSTTGQGQETQYF. The CDR3 DNA is TGCAGCACAACCGGACAGGGCCAAGAGACCCAGTACTTC.

The chain combines TRBV7-9 with TRBJ2-5, with D possibly TRBD1 on 5 matching bases. CDR1 SEHNR and CDR2 FQNEAQ come from the germline V gene (reference sequence). The ends were cut back, 3 bases at V and 4 bases at J, with 9 bases in the middle. The CDR3 is made up of 13 amino acids. As DNA, the CDR3 is TGTGCCAGCAGCTTGAGCAGGGTAGAGACCCAGTACTTC. It encodes CASSLSRVETQYF. The complete variable domain, with remaining parts taken from reference TRBV7-9 and TRBJ2-5, reads DTGVSQNPRHKITKRGQNVTFRCDPISEHNRLYWYRQTLGQGPEFLTYFQNEAQLEKSRLLSDRFSAERPKGSFSTLEIQRTEQGDSAMYLCASSLSRVETQYFGPGTRLLVL.

The chain is built from TRBV5-6 and TRBJ2-3, with TRBD2 matching 14 bases. V was clipped by 4 bases and J by 0 bases; unmatched bases: 1. CDR3 length equals 16 residues. CDR1 is SGHDT and CDR2 is YYEEEE in the germline V gene. CDR3: CASSRLAGGSTDTQYF. The CDR3 nucleotides are TGTGCCAGCAGCCGACTAGCGGGAGGGAGCACAGATACGCAGTATTTT.

The J gene is TRBJ2-3, the V gene TRBV5-1; maybe TRBD2 (6 bases). Looked up from germline, CDR1 is SGHRS and CDR2 is YFSETQ. The CDR3 extends over 15 amino acids. V was pared by 0 bases and J by 0 bases, with 8 bases between. The CDR3 sequence is CASSLVGGSTDTQYF. The DNA for the CDR3 is TGCGCCAGCAGCTTGGTGGGAGGTAGCACAGATACGCAGTATTTT.

This chain connects TRBV19 to TRBJ1-3, with D possibly TRBD1 on 5 matching bases. Germline CDR1 is LNHDA and CDR2 is SQIVND (reference sequence). V dropped 5 bases and J dropped 4 bases, with 12 bases sitting between them. This CDR3 is built from 14 residues. CDR3 sequence: CASSPGTWGNTIYF. In DNA form, the CDR3 reads TGTGCCAGTAGTCCGGGGACTTGGGGAAACACCATATATTTT.

The chain couples TRBV2 to TRBJ2-1; 11 nucleotides line up with TRBD2. Losses at the gene ends were 6 bases for V and 6 bases for J; bases not matched to a gene: 10. The CDR3 length is 16 residues. Germline V gives CDR1 SNHLY, CDR2 FYNNEI. This chain's CDR3 is CASRVLAGGPFNEQFF. Written as DNA, the CDR3 is TGTGCCAGCAGAGTTTTAGCGGGAGGGCCTTTCAATGAGCAGTTCTTC.

This CDR3 is CASSEARDSYYEQYF. CDR3 nucleotides: TGTGCCAGCAGTGAAGCGCGGGACAGTTACTACGAGCAGTACTTC. J is TRBJ2-7 and V is TRBV6-1; D is perhaps TRBD1 (7 bases). Germline assignment: CDR1 MNHNS and CDR2 SASEGT. With 0 bases removed from V and 3 bases from J, the gap between germline ends came to 12 bases. This CDR3 contains 15 residues.

The chain employs TRBV7-2 and TRBJ2-3; D remains ambiguous. With 5 bases removed from V and 3 bases from J, the gap between germline ends came to 15 bases. CDR1 is SGHTA and CDR2 is FQGNSA in the germline V gene. There are 15 residues in the CDR3. In nucleotides, the CDR3 is TGTGCCAGCAGCACGGGTCGAGCCCCGACAGATACGCAGTATTTT. It specifies CASSTGRAPTDTQYF.

This rearrangement joins TRBV5-1 to TRBJ2-1; 8 bases line up with TRBD2. Germline loops: CDR1 SGHRS, CDR2 YFSETQ. This CDR3 is 14 amino acids long. Trimming removed 7 bases from V and 7 bases from J; junction bases left unmatched: 10. CDR3 sequence: CASSTGGVTNEQFF. The CDR3 bases are TGCGCCAGCTCAACGGGAGGGGTGACGAATGAGCAGTTCTTC. The variable domain in full, with the rest retrieved from reference TRBV5-1 and TRBJ2-1, is KAGVTQTPRYLIKTRGQQVTLSCSPISGHRSVSWYQQTPGQGLQFLFEYFSETQRNKGNFPGRFSGRQFSNSRSEMNVSTLELGDSALYLCASSTGGVTNEQFFGPGTRLTVL.

This rearrangement joins TRBV11-2 to TRBJ2-2, with D possibly matching TRBD2 (6 bases). CDR1 is SGHAT, CDR2 FQNNGV, per germline. V was pared by 3 bases and J by 1 base, with 9 bases between. The CDR3 consists of 15 residues. As DNA, the CDR3 is TGTGCCAGCAGCTTGGGGGGAGTGAACACCGGGGAGCTGTTTTTT. Protein: CASSLGGVNTGELFF.

V and J are TRBV23-1 and TRBJ2-2; D might be TRBD1 (6 bases). TRBV23-1 is reported as an ORF; its role is uncertain. V was clipped by 0 bases and J by 1 base, with 9 bases between them. This CDR3 region has 16 residues. The CDR3 DNA follows: TGCGCCAGCAGTCAATCGCCGGGACAGAACACCGGGGAGCTGTTTTTT. Protein product: CASSQSPGQNTGELFF.

This chain joins TRBV7-2 and TRBJ2-3; 8 nucleotides match TRBD2. The CDR3 covers 13 residues. Germline loops: CDR1 SGHTA, CDR2 FQGNSA. Losses at the gene ends were 2 bases for V and 8 bases for J; bases not matched to a gene: 3. The CDR3 nucleotides read TGTGCCAGCAGCTTAAGCGGGAGCGGTACGCAGTATTTT. It codes for CASSLSGSGTQYF.

A word on this clone: Germline and junction disagree at one end, which may indicate a read error. The V call is TRBV30, the J call TRBJ2-5; 14 positions match TRBD2. The CDR3 has 14 residues. In germline, CDR1 is GTSNPN, CDR2 SVGIG (reference sequence). Here the CDR3 reads CAFGLAGGSMTQYF. CDR3 nucleotide sequence: TGCGCTTTCGGACTAGCGGGGGGTAGTATGACCCAGTACTTC. The whole variable domain, filled in from reference TRBV30 and TRBJ2-5, reads SQTIHQWPATLVQPVGSPLSLECTVEGTSNPNLYWYRQAAGRGLQLLFYSVGIGQISSEVPQNLSASRPQDRQFILSSKKLLLSDSGFYLCAFGLAGGSMTQYFGPGTRLLVL.